This entry lists 21 T cell receptor beta chains sequenced from one sample in a study of response to subunit inactivated influenza vaccine. TCRdb reanalysed the RT-PCR reads using MiXCR and keeps one entry per CDR3 protein. The sample consists of 550,000 to 600,000 distinct CDR3 sequences, about 12% of them appearing once. Sequences were derived from PBMCs from blood, sampled on the day of vaccination. The receptors stem from a man aged 45 to 65 who received an inactivated influenza vaccine.

This clonotype was observed a few times. The rearrangement uses TRBV5-1 and TRBJ2-3; TRBD2 matches 10 bases. The germline gives CDR1 SGHRS, CDR2 YFSETQ. This CDR3 comprises 16 residues. V was pared by 0 bases and J by 0 bases, with 1 base of the junction left unmatched. The CDR3 DNA sequence: TGCGCCAGCAGCTTGGATAGCGGGGGGAGCACAGATACGCAGTATTTT. Residues: CASSLDSGGSTDTQYF.

There are many counts of this clonotype. The chain employs TRBV29-1 and TRBJ2-7; no reliable D call. CDR1 SQVTM and CDR2 ANQGSEA come from the germline V gene. The CDR3 is made up of 10 amino acids. V dropped 5 bases and J dropped 3 bases, with 5 bases sitting between them. The CDR3 loop is CSVRDYEQYF. The CDR3, as DNA: TGCAGCGTTAGGGACTACGAGCAGTACTTC.

The chain couples TRBV24-1 to TRBJ2-7; D is possibly TRBD2 (6 bases). Germline V gives CDR1 KGHDR, CDR2 SFDVKD. V was trimmed by 4 bases and J by 4 bases, leaving 13 bases between them. This CDR3 contains 14 residues. CDR3: CATSDSTSRYEQYF. DNA for the CDR3: TGTGCCACCAGTGACTCGACTAGTAGGTACGAGCAGTACTTC.

The chain links TRBV12-3 or TRBV12-4 to TRBJ1-4; TRBD1 agrees at 9 bases. V was pared by 5 bases and J by 13 bases, with 11 bases of the junction left unmatched. This CDR3 spans 14 amino acids. In DNA, the CDR3 is TGTGCCAGCAGTGGGACAGGGCTATGGGGGGGACTGTTTTTT. It specifies CASSGTGLWGGLFF.

This rearrangement joins TRBV20-1 to TRBJ2-7; perhaps D is TRBD1 or TRBD2 (6 bases each). V dropped 0 bases and J dropped 3 bases, with 15 bases sitting between them. CDR1 and CDR2 (germline): DFQATT, SNEGSKA (reference sequence). The CDR3 extends over 15 amino acids. The CDR3 loop is CSARDLRDINYEQYF. CDR3 in DNA: TGCAGTGCTAGAGATCTGCGGGACATAAACTACGAGCAGTACTTC.

The table lists this clonotype with many counts. This sequence joins TRBV19 and TRBJ1-1; D remains unclear. Germline values: CDR1 LNHDA, CDR2 SQIVND (reference sequence). CDR3 length equals 16 residues. Trimming shortened V by 1 base and J by 4 bases, and 16 bases separated the two germline ends. The CDR3 sequence: CASSIAPRRLATEAFF. CDR3 nucleotides: TGTGCCAGTAGTATAGCACCCCGGAGACTTGCCACTGAAGCTTTCTTT.

The chain links TRBV11-2 to TRBJ2-7; D call uncertain. There are 15 residues in the CDR3. Germline CDR1 SGHAT, CDR2 FQNNGV. V shed 0 bases and J shed 1 base, with 10 bases lying between them. DNA of the CDR3: TGTGCCAGCAGCTTAGAGCGGAGAATGTCCTACGAGCAGTACTTC. Its protein is CASSLERRMSYEQYF.

This clonotype showed up just a few times. V gene TRBV12-3 or TRBV12-4 combines with J gene TRBJ1-2; possible D gene TRBD1, 6 bases. The germline V and J ends were trimmed by 6 bases and 3 bases, with 11 bases remaining between them. The CDR3 has 13 amino acids. The CDR3 DNA reads TGTGCCAGCAGCACTCAGGGGCACTATGGCTACACCTTC. This gives the protein CASSTQGHYGYTF.

This clonotype has ten or more counts. The chain carries TRBV20-1 and TRBJ2-3; TRBD1 aligns across 7 bases. CDR1 and CDR2 from the germline V gene are DFQATT and SNEGSKA (reference sequence). There are 13 residues in the CDR3. J gave up 0 bases and V 6 bases, and 3 bases lay outside the gene matches. The chain's CDR3 is CSARDSSTDTQYF. The DNA of the CDR3 is TGCAGTGCCAGGGACAGTAGCACAGATACGCAGTATTTT.

The V and J genes are TRBV7-8 and TRBJ2-7; perhaps D is TRBD1 or TRBD2 (5 bases each). This CDR3 has 13 residues. Germline V lookup: CDR1 SGHVS, CDR2 FQNEAQ. Trimming pared 2 bases from V and 2 bases from J, leaving 7 bases between. CDR3 coding DNA: TGTGCCAGCAGCTTAAGGGACCCCTACGAGCAGTACTTC. Encoded protein: CASSLRDPYEQYF. The full variable domain, with the rest looked up from reference TRBV7-8 and TRBJ2-7, is GAGVSQSPRYKVAKRGQDVALRCDPISGHVSLFWYQQALGQGPEFLTYFQNEAQLDKSGLPSDRFFAERPEGSVSTLKIQRTQQEDSAVYLCASSLRDPYEQYFGPGTRLTVT.

This clonotype has a count of ten or more. V and J are TRBV10-3 and TRBJ2-5; TRBD1 might be the D (5 bases). Trimming left V 10 bases short and J 1 base short, with 10 bases between. Germline V gene lookup returns CDR1 ENHRY and CDR2 SYGVKD. CDR3 length: 12 residues. The CDR3 spells CAKQALQETQYF. DNA for the CDR3: TGTGCCAAACAGGCCCTCCAAGAGACCCAGTACTTC.

This clonotype has only a few counts. The V and J genes are TRBV12-3 or TRBV12-4 and TRBJ2-1; D is ambiguous. This CDR3 comprises 14 residues. V was cut by 3 bases and J by 2 bases, with 8 bases left in between. The CDR3 here is CASSFGRTYNEQFF. CDR3 sequence (DNA): TGTGCCAGCAGTTTTGGACGGACCTACAATGAGCAGTTCTTC.

This clonotype was counted many times. CDR3 sequence (DNA): TGTGCCAGCAGCCGCCCTTCAGGGGTTGAGACCCAGTACTTC. Residues: CASSRPSGVETQYF. This chain uses TRBV5-5 with TRBJ2-5; the D gene is possibly TRBD1 (6 bases). Germline CDR1 is SGHKS and CDR2 is YYEKEE (reference sequence). The V gene lost 4 bases and the J gene lost 5 bases, with 15 bases spanning the gap. This CDR3 region has 14 residues.

Regarding this clonotype: A read error may account for a junction end that differs from germline. V gene TRBV5-5 combines with J gene TRBJ1-3; D remains ambiguous. This CDR3 is 11 amino acids long. Per the germline V gene, CDR1 is SGHKS and CDR2 is YYEKEE (reference sequence). DNA of the CDR3: TGTGCCAGCAGTTCTGTAAACACCATATATTTT. Translation gives CASSSVNTIYF. The whole variable domain, filled in from reference TRBV5-5 and TRBJ1-3, reads DAGVTQSPTHLIKTRGQQVTLRCSPISGHKSVSWYQQVLGQGPQFIFQYYEKEERGRGNFPDRFSARQFPNYSSELNVNALLLGDSALYLCASSSVNTIYFGEGSWLTVV.

This clonotype was found many times. The chain is built from TRBV5-5 and TRBJ2-7; 9 nucleotides align to TRBD1. Losses at the gene ends were 3 bases for V and 4 bases for J; bases not matched to a gene: 8. The CDR3 is made up of 15 amino acids. CDR1 is SGHKS, CDR2 YYEKEE, per germline (reference sequence). The CDR3 DNA reads TGTGCCAGCAGCTCACCGGACAGGGGAAGGTACGAGCAGTACTTC. Translated, it gives CASSSPDRGRYEQYF.

The table lists this clonotype with many counts. The V and J genes are TRBV12-3 or TRBV12-4 and TRBJ1-1; 7 positions agree with TRBD1. The CDR3 has 16 residues. V lost 7 bases to trimming and J lost 4 bases; unmatched junction nucleotides: 15. The CDR3 sequence is CASNTRTGTELTEAFF. The CDR3 nucleotides are TGTGCCAGCAATACAAGGACCGGGACAGAACTCACTGAAGCTTTCTTT.

The table lists this clonotype with many counts. This rearrangement joins TRBV28 to TRBJ2-1, with TRBD1 matching over 12 bases. Germline CDR1 and CDR2: MDHEN and SYDVKM. This CDR3 spans 20 amino acids. V was pared by 4 bases and J by 5 bases, with 18 bases of the junction left unmatched. Here the CDR3 DNA reads TGTGCCAGCAGTTCCCCCGGGACAGGGGGCATGGCGGGCTCAAACAATGAGCAGTTCTTC. Translated: CASSSPGTGGMAGSNNEQFF.

The sample holds a few counts of this clonotype. The V and J genes are TRBV5-1 and TRBJ2-2; possibly TRBD1 or TRBD2 for D (5 bases each). Trimming cost V 4 bases and J 2 bases, with 18 bases left between them. Germline V gene lookup returns CDR1 SGHRS and CDR2 YFSETQ. The CDR3 runs to 17 residues. CDR3 nucleotide sequence: TGCGCCAGCAGCCTACAACCCGGGACGCTCAACACCGGGGAGCTGTTTTTT. Protein sequence: CASSLQPGTLNTGELFF.

This rearrangement joins TRBV5-1 to TRBJ2-1, with D perhaps TRBD1 (6 bases). Germline CDR1 SGHRS, CDR2 YFSETQ. This CDR3 is built from 16 residues. Between the trimmed V and J ends, which lost 0 bases and 4 bases, there was a span of 14 bases. CDR3: CASSLAPRGGYNEQFF. The CDR3 DNA is TGCGCCAGCAGCTTGGCCCCCAGGGGCGGGTACAATGAGCAGTTCTTC.

This clonotype was seen more than once but under ten times. This chain links TRBV7-8 with TRBJ2-2; D ambiguous. The germline V gene has CDR1 SGHVS and CDR2 FQNEAQ. This CDR3 spans 14 amino acids. Between the trimmed V and J ends, which lost 3 bases and 8 bases, there was a span of 13 bases. The CDR3 spells CASSFGPGGGELFF. In nucleotides, the CDR3 is TGTGCCAGCAGCTTTGGACCTGGTGGAGGGGAGCTGTTTTTT.

The chain combines TRBV3-1 with TRBJ1-6; 9 nucleotides align to TRBD1. The CDR3 runs to 16 residues. V gave up 3 bases and J gave up 9 bases; unmatched junction bases: 9. Per the germline V gene, CDR1 is LGHDT and CDR2 is YNNKEL (reference sequence). The CDR3 DNA reads as TGTGCCAGCAGCCACCACACAGGGGGCAAGGGTTCACCCCTCCACTTT. Its protein is CASSHHTGGKGSPLHF. Based on the CDR3 plus reference TRBV3-1 and TRBJ1-6, the full variable domain is DTAVSQTPKYLVTQMGNDKSIKCEQNLGHDTMYWYKQDSKKFLKIMFSYNNKELIINETVPNRFSPKSPDKAHLNLHINSLELGDSAVYFCASSHHTGGKGSPLHFGNGTRLTVT.